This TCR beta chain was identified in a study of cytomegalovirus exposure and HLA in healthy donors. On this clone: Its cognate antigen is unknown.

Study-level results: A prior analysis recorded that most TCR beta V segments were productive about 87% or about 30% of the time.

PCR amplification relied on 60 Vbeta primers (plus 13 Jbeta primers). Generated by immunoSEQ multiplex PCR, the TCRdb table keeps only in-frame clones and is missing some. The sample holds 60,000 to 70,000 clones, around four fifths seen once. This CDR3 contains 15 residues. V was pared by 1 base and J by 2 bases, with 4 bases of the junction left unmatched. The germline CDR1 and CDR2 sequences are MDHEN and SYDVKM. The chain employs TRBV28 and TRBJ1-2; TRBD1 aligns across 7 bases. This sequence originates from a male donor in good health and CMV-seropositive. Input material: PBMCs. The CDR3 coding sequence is TGTGCCAGCAGTTTATCTGCAGGGGGGAACTATGGCTACACCTTC. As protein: CASSLSAGGNYGYTF.